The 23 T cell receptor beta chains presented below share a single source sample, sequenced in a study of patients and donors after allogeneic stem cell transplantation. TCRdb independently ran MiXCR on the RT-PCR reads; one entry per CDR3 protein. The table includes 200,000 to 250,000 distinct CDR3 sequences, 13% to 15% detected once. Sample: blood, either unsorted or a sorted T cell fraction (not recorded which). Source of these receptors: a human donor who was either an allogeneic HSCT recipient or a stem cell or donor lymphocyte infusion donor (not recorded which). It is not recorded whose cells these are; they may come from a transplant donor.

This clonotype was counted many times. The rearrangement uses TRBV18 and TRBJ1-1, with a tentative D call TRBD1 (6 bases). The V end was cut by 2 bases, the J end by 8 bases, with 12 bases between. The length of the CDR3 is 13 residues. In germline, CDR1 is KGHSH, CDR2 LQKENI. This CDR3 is CASSPFQGLEAFF. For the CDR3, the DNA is TGTGCCAGCTCACCATTCCAGGGGCTCGAAGCTTTCTTT. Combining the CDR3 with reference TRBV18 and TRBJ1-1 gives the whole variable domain NAGVMQNPRHLVRRRGQEARLRCSPMKGHSHVYWYRQLPEEGLKFMVYLQKENIIDESGMPKERFSAEFPKEGPSILRIQQVVRGDSAAYFCASSPFQGLEAFFGQGTRLTVV.

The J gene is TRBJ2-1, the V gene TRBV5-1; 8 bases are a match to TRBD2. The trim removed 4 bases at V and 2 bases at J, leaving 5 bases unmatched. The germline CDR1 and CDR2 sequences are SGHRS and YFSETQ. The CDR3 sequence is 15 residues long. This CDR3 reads CASSPPGLAYNEQFF. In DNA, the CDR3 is TGCGCCAGCAGCCCACCGGGACTAGCCTACAATGAGCAGTTCTTC.

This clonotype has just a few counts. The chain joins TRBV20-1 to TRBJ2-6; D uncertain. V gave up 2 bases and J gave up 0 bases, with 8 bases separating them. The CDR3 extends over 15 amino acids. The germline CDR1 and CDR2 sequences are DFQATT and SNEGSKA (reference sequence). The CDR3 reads CSARTGFSGANVLTF. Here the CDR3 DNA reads TGCAGTGCTAGAACGGGCTTCTCTGGGGCCAACGTCCTGACTTTC.

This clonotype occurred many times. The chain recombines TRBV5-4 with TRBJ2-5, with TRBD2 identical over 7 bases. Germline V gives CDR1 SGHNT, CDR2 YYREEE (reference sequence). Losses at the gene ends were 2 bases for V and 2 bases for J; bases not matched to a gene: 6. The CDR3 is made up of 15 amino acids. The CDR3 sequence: CASSFRTSSQETQYF. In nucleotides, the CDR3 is TGTGCCAGCAGCTTCAGGACTAGTAGTCAAGAGACCCAGTACTTC. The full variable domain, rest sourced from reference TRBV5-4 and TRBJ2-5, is ETGVTQSPTHLIKTRGQQVTLRCSSQSGHNTVSWYQQALGQGPQFIFQYYREEENGRGNFPPRFSGLQFPNYSSELNVNALELDDSALYLCASSFRTSSQETQYFGPGTRLLVL.

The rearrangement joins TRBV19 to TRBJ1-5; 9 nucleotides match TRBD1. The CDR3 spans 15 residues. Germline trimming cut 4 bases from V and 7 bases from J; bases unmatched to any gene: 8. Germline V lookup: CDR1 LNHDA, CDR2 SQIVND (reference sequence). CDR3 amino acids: CASSTTGQGGQPQHF. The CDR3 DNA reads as TGTGCCAGTAGTACGACGGGACAGGGTGGACAGCCCCAGCATTTT. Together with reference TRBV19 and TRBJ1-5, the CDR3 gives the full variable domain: DGGITQSPKYLFRKEGQNVTLSCEQNLNHDAMYWYRQDPGQGLRLIYYSQIVNDFQKGDIAEGYSVSREKKESFPLTVTSAQKNPTAFYLCASSTTGQGGQPQHFGDGTRLSIL.

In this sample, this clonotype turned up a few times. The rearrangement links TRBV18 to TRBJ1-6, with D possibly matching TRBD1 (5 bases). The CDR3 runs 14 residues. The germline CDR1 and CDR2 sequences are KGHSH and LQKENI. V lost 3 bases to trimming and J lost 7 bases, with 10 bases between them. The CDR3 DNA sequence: TGTGCCAGCTCACCTACAGGACTCAATTCACCCCTCCACTTT. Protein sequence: CASSPTGLNSPLHF.

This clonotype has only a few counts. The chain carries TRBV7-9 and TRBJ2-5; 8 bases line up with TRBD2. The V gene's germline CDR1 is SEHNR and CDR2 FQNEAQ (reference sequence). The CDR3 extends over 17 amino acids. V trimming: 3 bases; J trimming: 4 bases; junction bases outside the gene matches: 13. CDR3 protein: CASSFIAGTPRGETQYF. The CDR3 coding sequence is TGTGCCAGCAGCTTTATAGCGGGAACGCCCCGGGGAGAGACCCAGTACTTC.

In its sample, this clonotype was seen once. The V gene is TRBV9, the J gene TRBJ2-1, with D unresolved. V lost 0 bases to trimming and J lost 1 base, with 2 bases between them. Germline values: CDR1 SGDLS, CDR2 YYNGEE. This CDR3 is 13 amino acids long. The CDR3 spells CASSVASYNEQFF. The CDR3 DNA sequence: TGTGCCAGCAGCGTAGCGTCCTACAATGAGCAGTTCTTC.

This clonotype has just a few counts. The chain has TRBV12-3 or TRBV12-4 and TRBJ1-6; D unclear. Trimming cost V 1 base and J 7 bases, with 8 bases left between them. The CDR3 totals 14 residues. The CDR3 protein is CASSLVSGNSPLHF. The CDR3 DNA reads TGTGCCAGCAGTTTAGTATCGGGCAATTCACCCCTCCACTTT.

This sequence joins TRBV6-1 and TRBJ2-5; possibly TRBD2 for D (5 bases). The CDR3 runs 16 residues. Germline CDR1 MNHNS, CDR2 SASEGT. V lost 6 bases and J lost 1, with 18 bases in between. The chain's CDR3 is CASRIGYGNSQETQYF. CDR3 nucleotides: TGTGCCAGCAGGATAGGTTACGGGAACAGCCAAGAGACCCAGTACTTC.

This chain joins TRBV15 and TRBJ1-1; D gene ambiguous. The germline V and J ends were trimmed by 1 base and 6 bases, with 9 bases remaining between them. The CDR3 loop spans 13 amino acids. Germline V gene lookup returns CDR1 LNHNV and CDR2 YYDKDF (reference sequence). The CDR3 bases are TGTGCCACCAGCAGAGGGAAAAGACCTGAAGCTTTCTTT. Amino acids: CATSRGKRPEAFF.

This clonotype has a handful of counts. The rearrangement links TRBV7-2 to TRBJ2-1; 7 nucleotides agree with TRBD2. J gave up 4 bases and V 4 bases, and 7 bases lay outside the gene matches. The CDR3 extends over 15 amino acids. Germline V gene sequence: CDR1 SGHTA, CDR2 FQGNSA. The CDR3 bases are TGTGCCAGCAGCTCCAGGCGGGGGACTTACAATGAGCAGTTCTTC. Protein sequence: CASSSRRGTYNEQFF.

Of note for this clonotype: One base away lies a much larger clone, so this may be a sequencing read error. CDR3 nucleotide sequence: TGTGCCAGCAGCTTAAGGACTAGCGGTCACAATGAGCAGTCCTTC. Its translation: CASSLRTSGHNEQSF. This chain connects TRBV7-2 to TRBJ2-1, with TRBD2 identical over 10 bases. The CDR3 is made up of 15 amino acids. Germline V gene sequence: CDR1 SGHTA, CDR2 FQGNSA.

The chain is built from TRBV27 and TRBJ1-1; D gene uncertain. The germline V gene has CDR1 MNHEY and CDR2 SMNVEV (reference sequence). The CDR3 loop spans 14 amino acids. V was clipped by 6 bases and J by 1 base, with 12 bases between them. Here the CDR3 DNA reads TGTGCCAGCAGCCGGGTTAGGAGGAACACTGAAGCTTTCTTT. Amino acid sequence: CASSRVRRNTEAFF.

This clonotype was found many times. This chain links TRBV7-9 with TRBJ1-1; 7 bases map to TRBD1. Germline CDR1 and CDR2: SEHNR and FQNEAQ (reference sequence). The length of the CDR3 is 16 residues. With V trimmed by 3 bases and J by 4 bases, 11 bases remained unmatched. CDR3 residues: CASSFRSGGRRTEAFF. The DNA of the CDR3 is TGTGCCAGCAGCTTTAGGTCAGGGGGACGTCGCACTGAAGCTTTCTTT.

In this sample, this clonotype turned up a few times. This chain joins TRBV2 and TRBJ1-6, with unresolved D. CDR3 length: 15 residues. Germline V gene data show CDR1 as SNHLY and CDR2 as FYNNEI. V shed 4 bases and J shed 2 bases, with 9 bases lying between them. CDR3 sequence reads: CASSGREAYNSPLHF. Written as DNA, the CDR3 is TGTGCCAGCAGTGGGCGGGAGGCCTATAATTCACCCCTCCACTTT.

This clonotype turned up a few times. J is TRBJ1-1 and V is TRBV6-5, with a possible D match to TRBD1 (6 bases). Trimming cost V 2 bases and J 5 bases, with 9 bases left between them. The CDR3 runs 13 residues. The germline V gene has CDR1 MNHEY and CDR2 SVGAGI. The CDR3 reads CASSYGGATEAFF. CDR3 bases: TGTGCCAGCAGTTACGGGGGGGCGACTGAAGCTTTCTTT.

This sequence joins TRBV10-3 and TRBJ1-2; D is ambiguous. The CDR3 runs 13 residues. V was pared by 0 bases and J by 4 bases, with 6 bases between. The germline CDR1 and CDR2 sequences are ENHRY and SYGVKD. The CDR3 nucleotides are TGTGCCATCAGTGAGTCTCGCTCCTATGGCTACACCTTC. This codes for CAISESRSYGYTF.

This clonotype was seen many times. The CDR3 nucleotides read TGTGCCACAAAGGACGTATATGGCTACACCTTC. As protein: CATKDVYGYTF. The rearrangement links TRBV7-3 to TRBJ1-2, with unresolved D. Trimming took 10 bases from V and 5 from J, leaving 11 bases between them. This CDR3 is built from 11 residues. CDR1 is SGHTA and CDR2 is FQGTGA in the germline V gene.

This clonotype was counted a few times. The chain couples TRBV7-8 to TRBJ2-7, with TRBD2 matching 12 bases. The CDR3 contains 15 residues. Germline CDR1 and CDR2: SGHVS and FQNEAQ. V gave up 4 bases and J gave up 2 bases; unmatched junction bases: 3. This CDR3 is CASSSWTSGTYEQYF. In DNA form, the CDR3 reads TGTGCCAGCAGCTCCTGGACTAGCGGGACCTACGAGCAGTACTTC.

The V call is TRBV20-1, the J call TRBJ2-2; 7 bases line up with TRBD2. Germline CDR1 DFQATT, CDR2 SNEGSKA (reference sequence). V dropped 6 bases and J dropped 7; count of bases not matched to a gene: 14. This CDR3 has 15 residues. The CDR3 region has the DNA TGCAGTGCGTACCCAGCGGGGCAGTCCTACGGGGAGCTGTTTTTT. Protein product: CSAYPAGQSYGELFF.

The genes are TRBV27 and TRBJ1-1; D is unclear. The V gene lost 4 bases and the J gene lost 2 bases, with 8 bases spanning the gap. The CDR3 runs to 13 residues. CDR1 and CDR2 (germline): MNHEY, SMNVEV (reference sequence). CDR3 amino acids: CASSWDFNTEAFF. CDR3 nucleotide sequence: TGTGCCAGCAGTTGGGATTTTAACACTGAAGCTTTCTTT.

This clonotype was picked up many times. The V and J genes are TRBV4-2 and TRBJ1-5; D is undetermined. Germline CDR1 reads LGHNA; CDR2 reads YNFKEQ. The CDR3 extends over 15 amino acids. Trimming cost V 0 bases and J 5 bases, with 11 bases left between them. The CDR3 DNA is TGTGCCAGCAGCCAAGAGGCTCACGAAGATCAGCCCCAGCATTTT. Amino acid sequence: CASSQEAHEDQPQHF.